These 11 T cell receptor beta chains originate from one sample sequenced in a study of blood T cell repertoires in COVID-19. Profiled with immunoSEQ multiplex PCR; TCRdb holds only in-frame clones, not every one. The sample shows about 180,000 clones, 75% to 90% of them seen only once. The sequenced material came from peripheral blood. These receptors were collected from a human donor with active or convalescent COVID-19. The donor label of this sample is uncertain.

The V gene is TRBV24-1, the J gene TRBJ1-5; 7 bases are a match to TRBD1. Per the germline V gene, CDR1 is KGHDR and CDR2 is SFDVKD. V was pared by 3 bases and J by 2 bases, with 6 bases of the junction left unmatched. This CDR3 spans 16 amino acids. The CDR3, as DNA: TGTGCCACCAGTGATCGGGGAACAGGGGGCAATCAGCCCCAGCATTTT. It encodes CATSDRGTGGNQPQHF.

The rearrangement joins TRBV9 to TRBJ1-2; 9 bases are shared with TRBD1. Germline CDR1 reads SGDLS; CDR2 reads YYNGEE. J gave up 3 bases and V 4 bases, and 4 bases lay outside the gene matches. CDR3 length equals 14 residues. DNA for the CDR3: TGTGCCAGCAGCCGGGACAGGGACGACTATGGCTACACCTTC. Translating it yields CASSRDRDDYGYTF.

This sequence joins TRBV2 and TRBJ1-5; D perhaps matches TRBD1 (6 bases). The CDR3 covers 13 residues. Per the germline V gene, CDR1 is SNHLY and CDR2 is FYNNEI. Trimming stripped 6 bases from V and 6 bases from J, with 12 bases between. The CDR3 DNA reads TGTGCCAGCAGGGGGGGGCTAGGTCAGCCCCAGCATTTT. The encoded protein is CASRGGLGQPQHF.

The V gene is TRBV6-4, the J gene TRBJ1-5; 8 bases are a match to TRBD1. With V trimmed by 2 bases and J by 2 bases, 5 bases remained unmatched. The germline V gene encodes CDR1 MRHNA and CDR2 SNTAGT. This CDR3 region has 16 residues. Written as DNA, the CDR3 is TGTGCCAGCAGTGACGCAGGGGGCTATGGCAATCAGCCCCAGCATTTT. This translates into CASSDAGGYGNQPQHF.

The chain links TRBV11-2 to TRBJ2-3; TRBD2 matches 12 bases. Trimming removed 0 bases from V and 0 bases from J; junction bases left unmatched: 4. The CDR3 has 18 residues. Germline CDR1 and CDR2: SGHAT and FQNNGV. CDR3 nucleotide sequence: TGTGCCAGCAGCTTAGAGCCTAGCGGGGGGGTTAGCACAGATACGCAGTATTTT. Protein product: CASSLEPSGGVSTDTQYF.

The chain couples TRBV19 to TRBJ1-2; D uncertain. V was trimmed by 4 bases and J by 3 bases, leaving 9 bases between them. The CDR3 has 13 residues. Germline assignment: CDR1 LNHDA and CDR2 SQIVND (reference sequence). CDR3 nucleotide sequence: TGTGCCAGTAGTAGTAAAGAGGACTATGGCTACACCTTC. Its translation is CASSSKEDYGYTF.

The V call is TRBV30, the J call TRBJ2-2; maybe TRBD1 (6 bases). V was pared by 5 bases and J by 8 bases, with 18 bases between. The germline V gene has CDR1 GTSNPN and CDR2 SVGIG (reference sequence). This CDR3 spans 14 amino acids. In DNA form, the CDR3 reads TGTGCCTGGGGATTTGCACAGGGATCGGGGGAGCTGTTTTTT. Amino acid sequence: CAWGFAQGSGELFF.

DNA for the CDR3: TGTGCCAGCAGCCTGGGTAGGGGTCCACCCCTCCACTTT. It specifies CASSLGRGPPLHF. This chain joins TRBV7-9 and TRBJ1-6; the D gene is possibly TRBD1 (5 bases). This CDR3 spans 13 amino acids. V was shortened by 5 bases and J by 11 bases, with 13 bases between the two germline ends. CDR1 SEHNR and CDR2 FQNEAQ come from the germline V gene (reference sequence).

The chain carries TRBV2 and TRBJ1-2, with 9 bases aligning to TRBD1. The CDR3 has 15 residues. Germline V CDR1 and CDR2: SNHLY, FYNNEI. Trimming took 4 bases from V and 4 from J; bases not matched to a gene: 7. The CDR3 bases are TGTGCCAGCAGTGCGTTAGGGACAGGGATCTATGGCTACACCTTC. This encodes CASSALGTGIYGYTF.

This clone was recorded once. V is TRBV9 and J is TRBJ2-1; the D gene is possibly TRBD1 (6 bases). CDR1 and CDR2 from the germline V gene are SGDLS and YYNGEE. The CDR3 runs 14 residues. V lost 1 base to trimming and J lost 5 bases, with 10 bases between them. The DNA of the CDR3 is TGTGCCAGCAGCGTAAACCAGGGGCACAATGAGCAGTTCTTC. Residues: CASSVNQGHNEQFF.

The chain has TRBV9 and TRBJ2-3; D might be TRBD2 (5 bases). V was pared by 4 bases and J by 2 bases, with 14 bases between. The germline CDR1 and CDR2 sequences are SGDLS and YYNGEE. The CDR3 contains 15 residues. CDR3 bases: TGTGCCAGCAGCACACGGACTGGTATCACAGATACGCAGTATTTT. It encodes CASSTRTGITDTQYF.